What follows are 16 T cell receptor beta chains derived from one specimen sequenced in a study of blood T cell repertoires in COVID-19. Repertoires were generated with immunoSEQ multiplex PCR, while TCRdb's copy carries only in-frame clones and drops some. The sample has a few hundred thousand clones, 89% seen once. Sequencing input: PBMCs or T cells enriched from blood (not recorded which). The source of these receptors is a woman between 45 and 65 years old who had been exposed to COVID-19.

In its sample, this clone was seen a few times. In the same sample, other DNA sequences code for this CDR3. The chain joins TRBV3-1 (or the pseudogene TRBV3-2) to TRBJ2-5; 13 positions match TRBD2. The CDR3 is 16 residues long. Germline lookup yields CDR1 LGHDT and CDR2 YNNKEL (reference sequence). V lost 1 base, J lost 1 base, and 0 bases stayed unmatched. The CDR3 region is CASSQGLAGGQETQYF. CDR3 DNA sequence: TGTGCCAGCAGCCAAGGACTAGCGGGGGGCCAAGAGACCCAGTACTTC.

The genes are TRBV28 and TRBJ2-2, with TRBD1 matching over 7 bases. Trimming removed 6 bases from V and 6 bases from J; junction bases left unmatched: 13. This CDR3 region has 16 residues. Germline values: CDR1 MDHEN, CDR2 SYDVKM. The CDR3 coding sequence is TGTGCCAGCAGGCCAACCGGGACAGCAAGACCCGGGGAGCTGTTTTTT. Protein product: CASRPTGTARPGELFF.

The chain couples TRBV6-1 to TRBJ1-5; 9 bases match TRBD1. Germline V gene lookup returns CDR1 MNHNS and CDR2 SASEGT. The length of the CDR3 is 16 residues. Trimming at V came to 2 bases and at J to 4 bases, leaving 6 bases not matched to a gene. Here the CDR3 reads CASSETGGALNQPQHF. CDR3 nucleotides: TGTGCCAGCAGTGAAACAGGGGGCGCCTTAAATCAGCCCCAGCATTTT.

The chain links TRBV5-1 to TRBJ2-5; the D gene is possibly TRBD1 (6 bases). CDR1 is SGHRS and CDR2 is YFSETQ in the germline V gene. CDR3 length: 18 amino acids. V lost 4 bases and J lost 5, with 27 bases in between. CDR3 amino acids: CASSKGGQFSRRPETQYF. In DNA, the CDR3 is TGCGCCAGCAGCAAAGGCGGACAGTTTTCTCGAAGACCGGAGACCCAGTACTTC.

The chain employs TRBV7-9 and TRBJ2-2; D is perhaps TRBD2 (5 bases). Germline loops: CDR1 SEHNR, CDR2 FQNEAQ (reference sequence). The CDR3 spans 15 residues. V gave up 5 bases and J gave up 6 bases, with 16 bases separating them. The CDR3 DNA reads TGTGCCAGCAGCCCTAGCCTGGCTAGCTCCGGGGAGCTGTTTTTT. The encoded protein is CASSPSLASSGELFF.

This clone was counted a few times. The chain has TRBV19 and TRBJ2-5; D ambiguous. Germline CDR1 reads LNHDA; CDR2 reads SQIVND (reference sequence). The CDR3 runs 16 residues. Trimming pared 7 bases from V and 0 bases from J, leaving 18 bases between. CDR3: CASTFNRWKYQETQYF. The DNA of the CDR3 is TGTGCCAGTACTTTCAACAGATGGAAGTACCAAGAGACCCAGTACTTC.

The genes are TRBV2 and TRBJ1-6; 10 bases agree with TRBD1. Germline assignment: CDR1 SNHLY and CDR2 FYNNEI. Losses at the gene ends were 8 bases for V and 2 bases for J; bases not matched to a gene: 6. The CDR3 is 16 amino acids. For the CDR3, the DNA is TGTGCCAGCGGCGGACAGGGGGGACCCTATAATTCACCCCTCCACTTT. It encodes CASGGQGGPYNSPLHF.

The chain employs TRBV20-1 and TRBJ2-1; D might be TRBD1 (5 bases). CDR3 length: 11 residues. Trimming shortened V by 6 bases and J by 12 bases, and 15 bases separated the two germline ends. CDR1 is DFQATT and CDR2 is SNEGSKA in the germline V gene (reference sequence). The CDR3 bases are TGCAGTGCCCTACAGGAAAGAGTGCAGTTCTTC. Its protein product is CSALQERVQFF.

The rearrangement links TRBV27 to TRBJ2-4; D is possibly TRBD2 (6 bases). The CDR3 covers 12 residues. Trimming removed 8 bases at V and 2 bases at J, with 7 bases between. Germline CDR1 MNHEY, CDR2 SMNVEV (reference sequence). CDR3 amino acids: CASGGSKNIQYF. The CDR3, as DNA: TGTGCCAGCGGGGGGTCCAAAAACATTCAGTACTTC.

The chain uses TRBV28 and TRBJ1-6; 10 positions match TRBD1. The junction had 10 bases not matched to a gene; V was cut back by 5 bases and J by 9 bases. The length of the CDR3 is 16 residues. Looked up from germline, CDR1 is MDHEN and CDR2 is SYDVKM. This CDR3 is CASSPPGTGAVSPLHF. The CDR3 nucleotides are TGTGCCAGCAGTCCCCCCGGGACAGGGGCAGTTTCACCCCTCCACTTT.

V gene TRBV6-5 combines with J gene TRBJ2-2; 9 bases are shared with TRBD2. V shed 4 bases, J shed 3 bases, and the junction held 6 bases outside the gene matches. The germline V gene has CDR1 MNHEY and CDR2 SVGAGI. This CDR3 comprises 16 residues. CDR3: CASSFSGGYDTGELFF. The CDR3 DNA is TGTGCCAGCAGTTTTAGCGGGGGCTACGACACCGGGGAGCTGTTTTTT.

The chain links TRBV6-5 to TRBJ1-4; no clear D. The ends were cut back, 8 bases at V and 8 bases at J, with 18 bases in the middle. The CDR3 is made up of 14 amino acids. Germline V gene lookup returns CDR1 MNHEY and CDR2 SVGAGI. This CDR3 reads CASFDRVTHEKLFF. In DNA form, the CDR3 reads TGTGCCAGCTTTGATCGGGTAACTCACGAAAAACTGTTTTTT.

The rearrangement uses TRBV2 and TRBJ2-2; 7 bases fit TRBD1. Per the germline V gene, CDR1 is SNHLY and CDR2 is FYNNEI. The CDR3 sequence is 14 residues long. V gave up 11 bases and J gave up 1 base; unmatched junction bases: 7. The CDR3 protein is CAARTGLNTGELFF. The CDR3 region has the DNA TGTGCCGCAAGGACAGGACTGAACACCGGGGAGCTGTTTTTT. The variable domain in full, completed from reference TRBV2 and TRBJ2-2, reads EPEVTQTPSHQVTQMGQEVILRCVPISNHLYFYWYRQILGQKVEFLVSFYNNEISEKSEIFDDQFSVERPDGSNFTLKIRSTKLEDSAMYFCAARTGLNTGELFFGEGSRLTVL.

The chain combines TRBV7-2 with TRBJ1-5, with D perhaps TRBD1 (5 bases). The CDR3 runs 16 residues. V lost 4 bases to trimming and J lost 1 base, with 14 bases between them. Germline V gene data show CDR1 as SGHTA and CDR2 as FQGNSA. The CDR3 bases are TGTGCCAGCAGCTCCCGGGGGATGGGAAGCAATCAGCCCCAGCATTTT. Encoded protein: CASSSRGMGSNQPQHF.

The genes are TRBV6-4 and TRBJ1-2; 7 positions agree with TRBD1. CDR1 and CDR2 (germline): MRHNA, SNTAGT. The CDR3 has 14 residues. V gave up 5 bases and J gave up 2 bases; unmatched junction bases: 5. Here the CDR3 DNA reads TGTGCCAGCAGTACGACAGGGTCCAACTATGGCTACACCTTC. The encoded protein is CASSTTGSNYGYTF.

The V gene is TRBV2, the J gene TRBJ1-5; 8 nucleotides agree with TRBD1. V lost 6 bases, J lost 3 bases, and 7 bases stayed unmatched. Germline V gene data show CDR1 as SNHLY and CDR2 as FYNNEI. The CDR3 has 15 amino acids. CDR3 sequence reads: CASSPDRGLNQPQHF. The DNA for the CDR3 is TGTGCCAGCAGCCCCGACAGGGGCCTCAATCAGCCCCAGCATTTT.